This T cell receptor (beta chain) appears in the sequencing data of a study of blood T cell repertoires in COVID-19. Across the whole study: The cDNA or gDNA used as material had been derived from T cells, B-cell-depleted T cells, or PBMCs.

In the study's own analysis: From reference gene primer amplification, estimates of nucleated cell counts were derived. Here immunoSEQ multiplex PCR was the method, and the copy in TCRdb shows in-frame clones only, minus some. That table gives V, J and clone size, and the DNA gave D and trimming. The sample yields roughly 380,000 clones, roughly 90% seen once. People in the exposed group encountered a COVID-19 case within 2 weeks before entering the study. Specimen: PBMCs or T cells enriched from blood (not recorded which). The receptor was isolated from a woman younger than 45 who had been exposed to COVID-19.

CDR3 DNA sequence: TGTGCCAGCTCCCCGGGGGGTGAAGGTCAGCCCCAGCATTTT. The encoded protein is CASSPGGEGQPQHF. The chain couples TRBV18 to TRBJ1-5, with a tentative D call TRBD1 (5 bases). V lost 6 bases, J lost 6 bases, and 15 bases lay in between. The V gene's germline CDR1 is KGHSH and CDR2 LQKENI. The CDR3 totals 14 residues.